The next 28 T cell receptor beta chains were all read from a single sample in a study of OX40 agonist ivuxolimab in advanced cancers. Preparation of the library involved the immunoSEQ multiplex PCR assay. The source is immuneACCESS, and TCRdb retained only in-frame sequences with V and J called. Part of the clones is not carried over; for the studies checked, unresolved V genes explain less than half of this, and the remainder is unexplained. The table for this sample lists more than 85,000 clones; roughly 91% of them were counted only once. The ten biggest clones cover 0.25% to 0.35% of the sample. The sequences come from CD4+ or CD8+ T cells sorted from blood, collected in a trial of the OX40 agonist ivuxolimab. All receptors come from an adult with an advanced solid tumor such as melanoma, head and neck, liver or kidney cancer.

The chain joins TRBV19 to TRBJ2-5, with D possibly being TRBD1 or TRBD2 (6 bases each). V shed 5 bases and J shed 4 bases, with 11 bases lying between them. The CDR3 spans 13 residues. Germline loops: CDR1 LNHDA, CDR2 SQIVND (reference sequence). CDR3 sequence: CASSVGGRETQYF. The CDR3 region has the DNA TGTGCCAGTAGTGTGGGGGGCCGAGAGACCCAGTACTTC.

The chain uses TRBV15 and TRBJ1-5; D perhaps matches TRBD1 (6 bases). The CDR3 is 15 amino acids. Trimming removed 1 base at V and 9 bases at J, with 16 bases between. CDR1 is LNHNV, CDR2 YYDKDF, per germline (reference sequence). The CDR3 spells CATSRGPGAKGPQHF. The CDR3 DNA reads TGTGCCACCAGCAGAGGGCCAGGGGCTAAGGGGCCCCAGCATTTT.

The chain couples TRBV15 to TRBJ2-2; 8 bases fit TRBD1. Germline lookup yields CDR1 LNHNV and CDR2 YYDKDF (reference sequence). The CDR3 totals 15 residues. Trimming took 0 bases from V and 4 from J; bases not matched to a gene: 1. This chain's CDR3 is CATSRDTGGTGELFF. CDR3 in DNA: TGTGCCACCAGCAGAGATACAGGGGGCACCGGGGAGCTGTTTTTT.

This chain joins TRBV27 and TRBJ2-7, with 8 bases identical to TRBD1. Germline V gene lookup returns CDR1 MNHEY and CDR2 SMNVEV (reference sequence). The CDR3 runs to 13 residues. With 10 bases clipped from V and 0 bases from J, the junction kept 5 bases outside the gene matches. CDR3: CATGTGPSYEQYF. Written as DNA, the CDR3 is TGTGCCACCGGGACAGGTCCCTCCTACGAGCAGTACTTC.

This chain connects TRBV2 to TRBJ2-1, with 10 bases matching TRBD2. Germline assignment: CDR1 SNHLY and CDR2 FYNNEI. CDR3 length: 14 amino acids. The ends lost 8 bases at V and 4 bases at J; junction bases unmatched: 5. This CDR3 is CASWTSGQYNEQFF. CDR3 coding DNA: TGTGCCAGCTGGACTAGCGGACAGTACAATGAGCAGTTCTTC. The full variable domain, with the rest looked up from reference TRBV2 and TRBJ2-1, is EPEVTQTPSHQVTQMGQEVILRCVPISNHLYFYWYRQILGQKVEFLVSFYNNEISEKSEIFDDQFSVERPDGSNFTLKIRSTKLEDSAMYFCASWTSGQYNEQFFGPGTRLTVL.

V and J are TRBV6-6 and TRBJ1-1; D is unclear. Germline CDR1 MNHNY, CDR2 SVGAGI (reference sequence). The CDR3 spans 14 residues. V was trimmed by 5 bases and J by 5 bases, leaving 15 bases between them. Written as DNA, the CDR3 is TGTGCCAGCAGTAGCCGGGCACCTGGGACTGAAGCTTTCTTT. This sequence encodes CASSSRAPGTEAFF.

The rearrangement links TRBV7-2 to TRBJ1-6; 7 nucleotides agree with TRBD1. Trimming at V came to 5 bases and at J to 10 bases, leaving 8 bases not matched to a gene. The CDR3 runs to 14 residues. Germline assignment: CDR1 SGHTA and CDR2 FQGNSA. CDR3 sequence: CASSPQGNRSPLHF. The CDR3 region has the DNA TGTGCCAGCAGCCCACAGGGGAATCGGTCACCCCTCCACTTT.

This clone appeared once. The rearrangement joins TRBV7-2 to TRBJ1-5; D ambiguous. The length of the CDR3 is 15 residues. Germline V gene sequence: CDR1 SGHTA, CDR2 FQGNSA. The ends were cut back, 2 bases at V and 4 bases at J, with 12 bases in the middle. The CDR3 loop reads CASSLSRVENQPQHF. As DNA, the CDR3 is TGTGCCAGCAGCTTATCGAGGGTGGAGAATCAGCCCCAGCATTTT.

This sequence joins TRBV5-8 and TRBJ1-5; 7 bases are a match to TRBD1. The CDR3 is made up of 16 amino acids. The V gene's germline CDR1 is SGHTS and CDR2 YDEGEE. V shed 3 bases, J shed 2 bases, and the junction held 8 bases outside the gene matches. CDR3 nucleotides: TGTGCCAGCAGCTACCGACAGGGCTCGGGCAATCAGCCCCAGCATTTT. Residues: CASSYRQGSGNQPQHF.

The chain combines TRBV10-2 with TRBJ2-7; 9 nucleotides align to TRBD1. After removal of 5 bases from V and 5 bases from J, the junction contained 7 bases not matched to a gene. Germline V CDR1 and CDR2: WSHSY, SAAADI. CDR3 length: 14 amino acids. CDR3 in amino acids: CASSPTGGGHEQYF. The CDR3 DNA follows: TGCGCCAGCAGTCCGACAGGGGGAGGGCACGAGCAGTACTTC.

The chain recombines TRBV4-1 with TRBJ2-1, with TRBD2 matching 8 bases. Germline values: CDR1 MGHRA, CDR2 YSYEKL. The junction had 16 bases not matched to a gene; V was cut back by 5 bases and J by 10 bases. The CDR3 is 16 amino acids. CDR3 amino acids: CASSGNSGTRGREQFF. The CDR3 region has the DNA TGCGCCAGCAGCGGCAATTCCGGGACTAGGGGTCGGGAGCAGTTCTTC.

Regarding this clone: The germline gene is not matched at one end of the junction; a read error may be the cause. The rearrangement joins TRBV9 to TRBJ2-2, with 7 bases lining up with TRBD2. The length of the CDR3 is 13 residues. Germline V gene lookup returns CDR1 SGDLS and CDR2 YYNGEE. The CDR3 region has the DNA TGTGCCAGCAGCATCGGGACTACCGCGGAGCTGTTTTTT. As protein: CASSIGTTAELFF.

The rearrangement links TRBV5-4 to TRBJ2-2; TRBD2 matches at 8 bases. Germline V gene lookup returns CDR1 SGHNT and CDR2 YYREEE (reference sequence). Trimming took 4 bases from V and 5 from J; bases not matched to a gene: 13. The CDR3 length is 17 residues. The CDR3 DNA reads as TGTGCCAGCAGCACCCCTAGTAGCGGGATCGGGACCGGGGAGCTGTTTTTT. Protein sequence: CASSTPSSGIGTGELFF.

This clone appeared a few times. This chain connects TRBV7-2 to TRBJ2-3, with D possibly TRBD2 on 6 matching bases. V lost 4 bases, J lost 9 bases, and 8 bases lay in between. This CDR3 region has 11 residues. Per the germline V gene, CDR1 is SGHTA and CDR2 is FQGNSA. Written as DNA, the CDR3 is TGTGCCAGCAGCTCCCGGGAGACGCAGTATTTT. It codes for CASSSRETQYF.

This CDR3 is CASTTASGNTIYF. CDR3 nucleotide sequence: TGTGCCAGTACTACAGCGTCTGGAAACACCATATATTTT. The V call is TRBV19, the J call TRBJ1-3; D not resolved. The CDR3 consists of 13 residues. V lost 7 bases and J 1 base, leaving 8 bases between the germline ends. Germline values: CDR1 LNHDA, CDR2 SQIVND (reference sequence).

CDR3 sequence (DNA): TGTGCCAGCAGTGACCTGAGGGGACAGGGAGGAAACACCATATATTTT. The encoded protein is CASSDLRGQGGNTIYF. The V call is TRBV2, the J call TRBJ1-3; 9 bases are a match to TRBD1. Germline V gene data show CDR1 as SNHLY and CDR2 as FYNNEI. J lost 4 bases, V lost 3 bases, and 7 bases had no gene match. The CDR3 totals 16 residues.

This rearrangement joins TRBV28 to TRBJ2-1; 7 nucleotides line up with TRBD2. V lost 5 bases to trimming and J lost 7 bases; unmatched junction nucleotides: 11. This CDR3 contains 15 residues. Germline V gives CDR1 MDHEN, CDR2 SYDVKM. CDR3 amino acids: CASSRGLRIGNEQFF. CDR3 DNA: TGTGCCAGCAGTAGGGGACTACGCATCGGGAATGAGCAGTTCTTC.

The chain has TRBV6-1 and TRBJ2-2, with a tentative D call TRBD2 (7 bases). This CDR3 is 16 amino acids long. V was cut by 7 bases and J by 6 bases, with 21 bases left in between. Germline CDR1 and CDR2: MNHNS and SASEGT. The CDR3 nucleotides are TGTGCCAGCACTGATTTACGTCGGGGGGCTGCCGGGGAGCTGTTTTTT. Its translation is CASTDLRRGAAGELFF.

This clone was counted once. V usage is TRBV28 and J usage is TRBJ2-3; 9 bases fit TRBD2. Losses at the gene ends were 1 base for V and 6 bases for J; bases not matched to a gene: 5. Germline assignment: CDR1 MDHEN and CDR2 SYDVKM. The CDR3 sequence is 15 residues long. The CDR3 sequence is CASSLLAGGVDTQYF. The CDR3 nucleotides read TGTGCCAGCAGTTTATTGGCGGGAGGGGTGGATACGCAGTATTTT.

The chain carries TRBV29-1 and TRBJ2-5; D remains ambiguous. The CDR3 sequence is 13 residues long. Germline V gene sequence: CDR1 SQVTM, CDR2 ANQGSEA. V shed 4 bases and J shed 3 bases, with 12 bases lying between them. CDR3 region: CSVVISRKETQYF. In DNA, the CDR3 is TGCAGCGTTGTAATTTCCAGAAAAGAGACCCAGTACTTC.

The chain is built from TRBV25-1 and TRBJ2-5; 7 nucleotides align to TRBD1. V trimming: 7 bases; J trimming: 2 bases; junction bases outside the gene matches: 7. Germline values: CDR1 MGHDK, CDR2 SYGVNS. The CDR3 has 14 residues. The chain's CDR3 is CASTSGTAQETQYF. In DNA form, the CDR3 reads TGTGCCAGCACTTCCGGGACAGCGCAAGAGACCCAGTACTTC. The variable domain in full, completed from reference TRBV25-1 and TRBJ2-5, reads EADIYQTPRYLVIGTGKKITLECSQTMGHDKMYWYQQDPGMELHLIHYSYGVNSTEKGDLSSESTVSRIRTEHFPLTLESARPSHTSQYLCASTSGTAQETQYFGPGTRLLVL.

CDR3 in amino acids: CASSELAGVPYEQYF. The CDR3 DNA reads as TGTGCCAGCAGTGAACTAGCGGGAGTTCCCTACGAGCAGTACTTC. The rearrangement links TRBV2 to TRBJ2-7; 10 positions match TRBD2. The CDR3 is 15 residues long. V was clipped by 2 bases and J by 2 bases; unmatched bases: 3. In germline, CDR1 is SNHLY, CDR2 FYNNEI.

V and J are TRBV10-3 and TRBJ2-1; 11 bases line up with TRBD2. This CDR3 has 13 amino acids. The germline gives CDR1 ENHRY, CDR2 SYGVKD. Unmatched junction bases numbered 5, after V lost 11 bases and J lost 5 bases. This chain's CDR3 is CAAGLADNNEQFF. DNA of the CDR3: TGTGCCGCGGGACTAGCGGACAACAATGAGCAGTTCTTC.

This chain links TRBV28 with TRBJ2-3; TRBD1 matches 7 bases. CDR1 and CDR2 from the germline V gene are MDHEN and SYDVKM. The length of the CDR3 is 14 residues. Unmatched junction bases numbered 5, after V lost 6 bases and J lost 2 bases. The CDR3 protein is CASSFGTDTDTQYF. The CDR3 bases are TGTGCCAGCAGCTTCGGGACAGACACAGATACGCAGTATTTT.

This rearrangement joins TRBV5-1 to TRBJ1-1; D unresolved. The V gene's germline CDR1 is SGHRS and CDR2 YFSETQ. Deletions cut 2 bases from V and 1 base from J, with 6 bases between. The CDR3 extends over 13 amino acids. The CDR3 reads CASSFRPNTEAFF. The CDR3 DNA sequence: TGCGCCAGCAGCTTCCGCCCGAACACTGAAGCTTTCTTT.

The J gene is TRBJ2-7, the V gene TRBV13, with TRBD1 identical over 7 bases. J lost 11 bases, V lost 6 bases, and 7 bases had no gene match. The CDR3 spans 11 residues. The germline CDR1 and CDR2 sequences are PRHDT and FYEKMQ (reference sequence). CDR3 coding DNA: TGTGCCAGCAGTCGAACAGGGGAGAAGTACTTC. Its translation: CASSRTGEKYF.

The chain joins TRBV29-1 to TRBJ2-3; no clear D. Germline V gene sequence: CDR1 SQVTM, CDR2 ANQGSEA. CDR3 length: 14 residues. Deletions cut 8 bases from V and 3 bases from J, with 18 bases between. The CDR3 DNA reads as TGCAGCACTGGCCCCGGAACCGTAACAGATACGCAGTATTTT. Residues: CSTGPGTVTDTQYF.

A word on this clone: This CDR3 is also generated by other DNA sequences in the sample. The J gene is TRBJ2-3, the V gene TRBV7-3; D possibly corresponds to TRBD2 (5 bases). Trimming stripped 5 bases from V and 1 base from J, with 16 bases between. This CDR3 is built from 16 residues. The germline gives CDR1 SGHTA, CDR2 FQGTGA. The DNA of the CDR3 is TGTGCCAGCAGCCGACAACCCGGAGGTGGCACAGATACGCAGTATTTT. Its protein is CASSRQPGGGTDTQYF.